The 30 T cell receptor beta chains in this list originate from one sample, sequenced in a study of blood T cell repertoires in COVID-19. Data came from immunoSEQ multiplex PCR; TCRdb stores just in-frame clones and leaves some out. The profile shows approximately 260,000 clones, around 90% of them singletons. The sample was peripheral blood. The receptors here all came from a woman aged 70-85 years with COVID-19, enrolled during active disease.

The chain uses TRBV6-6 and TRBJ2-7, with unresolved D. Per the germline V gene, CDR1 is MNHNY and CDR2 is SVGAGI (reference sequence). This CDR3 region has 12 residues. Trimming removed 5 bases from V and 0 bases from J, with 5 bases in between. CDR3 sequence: CASSLSSYEQYF. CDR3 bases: TGTGCCAGCAGTCTCAGCTCCTACGAGCAGTACTTC.

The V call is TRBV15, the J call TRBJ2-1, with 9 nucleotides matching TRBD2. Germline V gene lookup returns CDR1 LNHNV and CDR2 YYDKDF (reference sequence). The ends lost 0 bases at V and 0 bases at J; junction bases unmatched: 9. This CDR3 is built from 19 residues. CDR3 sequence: CATSRDKREDDSSYNEQFF. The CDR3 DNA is TGTGCCACCAGCAGAGATAAGCGGGAGGACGATAGCTCCTACAATGAGCAGTTCTTC.

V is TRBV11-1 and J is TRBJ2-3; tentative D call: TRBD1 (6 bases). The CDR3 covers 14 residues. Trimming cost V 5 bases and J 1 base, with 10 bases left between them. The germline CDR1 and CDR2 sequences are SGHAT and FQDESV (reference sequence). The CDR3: CASSPRTGTDTQYF. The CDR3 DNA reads TGTGCCAGCAGCCCGAGGACAGGCACAGATACGCAGTATTTT. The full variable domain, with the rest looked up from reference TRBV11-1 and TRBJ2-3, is EAEVAQSPRYKITEKSQAVAFWCDPISGHATLYWYRQILGQGPELLVQFQDESVVDDSQLPKDRFSAERLKGVDSTLKIQPAELGDSAMYLCASSPRTGTDTQYFGPGTRLTVL.

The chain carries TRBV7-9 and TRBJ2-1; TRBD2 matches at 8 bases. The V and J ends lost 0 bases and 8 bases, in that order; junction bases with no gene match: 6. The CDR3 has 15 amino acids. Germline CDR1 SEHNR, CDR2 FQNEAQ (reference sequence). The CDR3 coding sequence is TGTGCCAGCAGCTTAGCTAGCGGGACTGGAGATGAGCAGTTCTTC. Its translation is CASSLASGTGDEQFF.

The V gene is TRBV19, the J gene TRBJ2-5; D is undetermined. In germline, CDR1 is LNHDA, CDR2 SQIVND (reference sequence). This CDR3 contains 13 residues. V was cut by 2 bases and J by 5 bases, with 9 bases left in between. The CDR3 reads CASSINNRETQYF. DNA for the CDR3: TGTGCCAGTAGTATAAATAATCGGGAGACCCAGTACTTC.

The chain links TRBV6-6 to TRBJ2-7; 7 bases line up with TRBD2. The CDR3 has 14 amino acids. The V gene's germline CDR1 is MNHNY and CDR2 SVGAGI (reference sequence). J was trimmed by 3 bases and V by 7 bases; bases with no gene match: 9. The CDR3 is CASTDSGSGYEQYF. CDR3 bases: TGTGCCAGCACGGATAGCGGGTCCGGCTACGAGCAGTACTTC.

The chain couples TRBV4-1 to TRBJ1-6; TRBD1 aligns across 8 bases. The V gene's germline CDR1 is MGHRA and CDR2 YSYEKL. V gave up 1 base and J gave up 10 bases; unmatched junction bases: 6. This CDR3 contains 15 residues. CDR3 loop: CASSQGQGAWSPLHF. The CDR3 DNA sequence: TGCGCCAGCAGCCAAGGGCAGGGGGCCTGGTCACCCCTCCACTTT.

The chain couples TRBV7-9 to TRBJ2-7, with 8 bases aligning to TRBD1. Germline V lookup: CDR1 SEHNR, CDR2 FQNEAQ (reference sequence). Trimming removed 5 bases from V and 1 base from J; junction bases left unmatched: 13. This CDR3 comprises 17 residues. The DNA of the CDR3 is TGTGCCAGCAGCACCACAAGCTGGACAGGGATGTCCTACGAGCAGTACTTC. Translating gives CASSTTSWTGMSYEQYF.

The CDR3 region is CASSLPQGSVQYF. CDR3 sequence (DNA): TGCGCCAGCAGCCTGCCACAGGGGTCAGTGCAGTACTTC. V and J are TRBV5-1 and TRBJ2-7, with 7 bases fitting TRBD1. The CDR3 loop spans 13 amino acids. Germline CDR1 SGHRS, CDR2 YFSETQ. V lost 4 bases to trimming and J lost 9 bases; unmatched junction nucleotides: 10. The variable domain in full, with the rest retrieved from reference TRBV5-1 and TRBJ2-7, is KAGVTQTPRYLIKTRGQQVTLSCSPISGHRSVSWYQQTPGQGLQFLFEYFSETQRNKGNFPGRFSGRQFSNSRSEMNVSTLELGDSALYLCASSLPQGSVQYFGPGTRLTVT.

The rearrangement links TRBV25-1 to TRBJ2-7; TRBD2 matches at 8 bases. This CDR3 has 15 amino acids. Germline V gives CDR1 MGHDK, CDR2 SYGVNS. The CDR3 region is CVRKRAGVSHYEQYF. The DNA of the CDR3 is TGTGTAAGAAAACGAGCGGGAGTCTCCCACTACGAGCAGTACTTC.

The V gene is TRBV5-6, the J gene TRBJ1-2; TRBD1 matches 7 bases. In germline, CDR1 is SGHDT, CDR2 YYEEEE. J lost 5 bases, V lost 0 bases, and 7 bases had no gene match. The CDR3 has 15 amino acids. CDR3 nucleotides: TGTGCCAGCAGCTTGGAGTACAGGGGTCTATATGGCTACACCTTC. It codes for CASSLEYRGLYGYTF. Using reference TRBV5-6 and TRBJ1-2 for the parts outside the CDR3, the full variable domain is DAGVTQSPTHLIKTRGQQVTLRCSPKSGHDTVSWYQQALGQGPQFIFQYYEEEERQRGNFPDRFSGHQFPNYSSELNVNALLLGDSALYLCASSLEYRGLYGYTFGSGTRLTVV.

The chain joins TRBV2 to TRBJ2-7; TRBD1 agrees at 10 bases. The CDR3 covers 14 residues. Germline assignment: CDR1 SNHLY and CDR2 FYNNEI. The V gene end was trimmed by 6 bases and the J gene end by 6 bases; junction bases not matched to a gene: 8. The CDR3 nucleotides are TGTGCCAGCAGCTCACCCGGGACAGGGGTCGAGCAGTACTTC. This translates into CASSSPGTGVEQYF.

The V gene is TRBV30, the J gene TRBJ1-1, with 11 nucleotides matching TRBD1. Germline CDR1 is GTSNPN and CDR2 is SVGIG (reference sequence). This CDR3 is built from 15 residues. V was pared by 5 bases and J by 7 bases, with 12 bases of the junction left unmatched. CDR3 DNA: TGTGCCTGGCGGACCTCCGGGACAGGGGGTTTTGAAGCTTTCTTT. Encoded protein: CAWRTSGTGGFEAFF.

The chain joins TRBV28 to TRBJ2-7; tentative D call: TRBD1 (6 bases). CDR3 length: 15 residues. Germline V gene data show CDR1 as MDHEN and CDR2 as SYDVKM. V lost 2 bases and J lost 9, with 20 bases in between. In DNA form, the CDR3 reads TGTGCCAGCAGTTTAGCCGGGACACTCGGCTTAAGGCAGTACTTC. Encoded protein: CASSLAGTLGLRQYF.

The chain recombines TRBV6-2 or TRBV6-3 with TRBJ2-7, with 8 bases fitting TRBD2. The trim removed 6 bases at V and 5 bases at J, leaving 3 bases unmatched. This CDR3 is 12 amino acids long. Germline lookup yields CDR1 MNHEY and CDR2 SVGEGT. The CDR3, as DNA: TGTGCCAGCAGCCGGACTAGCCACGAGCAGTACTTC. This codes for CASSRTSHEQYF.

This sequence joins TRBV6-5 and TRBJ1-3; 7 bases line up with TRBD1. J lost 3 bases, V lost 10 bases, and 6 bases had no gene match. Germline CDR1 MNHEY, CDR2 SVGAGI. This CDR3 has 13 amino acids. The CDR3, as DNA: TGTGCCACATACAGGGGAAGTGGAAACACCATATATTTT. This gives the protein CATYRGSGNTIYF.

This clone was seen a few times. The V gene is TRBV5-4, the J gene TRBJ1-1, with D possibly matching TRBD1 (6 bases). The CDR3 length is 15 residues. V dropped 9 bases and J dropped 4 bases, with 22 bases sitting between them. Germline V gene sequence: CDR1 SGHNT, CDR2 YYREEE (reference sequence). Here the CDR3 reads CATPQGSQELTEAFF. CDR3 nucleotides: TGTGCCACCCCACAGGGCTCGCAGGAGCTCACTGAAGCTTTCTTT.

The CDR3 region is CAWSRGLNGELFF. The DNA of the CDR3 is TGTGCCTGGAGTCGGGGTTTGAACGGGGAGCTGTTTTTT. This sequence joins TRBV30 and TRBJ2-2, with D possibly TRBD2 on 5 matching bases. The CDR3 contains 13 residues. Germline V gene data show CDR1 as GTSNPN and CDR2 as SVGIG (reference sequence). V shed 2 bases and J shed 7 bases, with 11 bases lying between them.

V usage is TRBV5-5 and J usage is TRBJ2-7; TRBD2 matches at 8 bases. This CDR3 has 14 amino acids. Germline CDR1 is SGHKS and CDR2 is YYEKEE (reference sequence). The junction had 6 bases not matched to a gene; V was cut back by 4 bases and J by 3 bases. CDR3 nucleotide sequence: TGTGCCAGCAGCCGGGGGGGACCCAGCTACGAGCAGTACTTC. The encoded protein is CASSRGGPSYEQYF.

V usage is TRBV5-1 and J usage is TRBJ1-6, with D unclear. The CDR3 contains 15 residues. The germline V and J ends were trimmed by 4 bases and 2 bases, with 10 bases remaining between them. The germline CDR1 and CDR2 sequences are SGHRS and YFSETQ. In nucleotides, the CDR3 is TGCGCCAGCAGCGCAGGAAGGACCTATAATTCACCCCTCCACTTT. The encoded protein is CASSAGRTYNSPLHF. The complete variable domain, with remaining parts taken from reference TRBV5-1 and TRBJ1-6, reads KAGVTQTPRYLIKTRGQQVTLSCSPISGHRSVSWYQQTPGQGLQFLFEYFSETQRNKGNFPGRFSGRQFSNSRSEMNVSTLELGDSALYLCASSAGRTYNSPLHFGNGTRLTVT.

The CDR3 nucleotides are TGTGCCAGCAGCTCAGGCGGGATTGGCGGGTTGACCGGGGAGCTGTTTTTT. This sequence encodes CASSSGGIGGLTGELFF. The gene calls are TRBV11-2 and TRBJ2-2; possible D gene TRBD2, 6 bases. CDR1 and CDR2 (germline): SGHAT, FQNNGV. V was trimmed by 4 bases and J by 5 bases, leaving 20 bases between them. The CDR3 contains 17 residues.

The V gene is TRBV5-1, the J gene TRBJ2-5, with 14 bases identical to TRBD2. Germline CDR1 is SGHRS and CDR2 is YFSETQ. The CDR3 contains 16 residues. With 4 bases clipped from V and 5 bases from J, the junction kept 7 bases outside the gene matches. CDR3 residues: CASSAGLAGGPETQYF. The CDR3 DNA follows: TGCGCCAGCAGCGCAGGACTAGCGGGAGGTCCCGAGACCCAGTACTTC.

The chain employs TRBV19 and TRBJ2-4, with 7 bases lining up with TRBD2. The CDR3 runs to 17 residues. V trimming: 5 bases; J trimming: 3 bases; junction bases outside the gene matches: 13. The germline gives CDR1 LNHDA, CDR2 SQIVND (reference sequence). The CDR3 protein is CASSAPLGGVGKNIQYF. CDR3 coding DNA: TGTGCCAGTAGTGCCCCCTTGGGGGGGGTGGGCAAAAACATTCAGTACTTC.

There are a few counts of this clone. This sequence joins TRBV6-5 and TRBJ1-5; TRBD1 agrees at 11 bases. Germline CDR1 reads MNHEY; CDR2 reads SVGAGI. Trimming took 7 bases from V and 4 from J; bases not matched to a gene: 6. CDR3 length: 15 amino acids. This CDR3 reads CASTLGTGGNQPQHF. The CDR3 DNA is TGTGCCAGCACCTTAGGGACAGGGGGTAATCAGCCCCAGCATTTT.

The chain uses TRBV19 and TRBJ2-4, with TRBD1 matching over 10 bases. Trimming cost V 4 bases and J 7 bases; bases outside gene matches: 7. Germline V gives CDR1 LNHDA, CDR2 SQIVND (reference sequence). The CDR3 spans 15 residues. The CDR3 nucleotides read TGTGCCAGTAGTAACCGACAGGGGGCGGGGAACATTCAGTACTTC. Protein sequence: CASSNRQGAGNIQYF.

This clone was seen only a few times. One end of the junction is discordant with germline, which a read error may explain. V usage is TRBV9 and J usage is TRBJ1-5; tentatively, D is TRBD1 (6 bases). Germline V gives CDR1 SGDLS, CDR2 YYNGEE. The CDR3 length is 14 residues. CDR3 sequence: CASNVQGGDQPQHF. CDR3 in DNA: TGTGCCAGCAACGTACAGGGTGGAGATCAGCCCCAGCATTTT.

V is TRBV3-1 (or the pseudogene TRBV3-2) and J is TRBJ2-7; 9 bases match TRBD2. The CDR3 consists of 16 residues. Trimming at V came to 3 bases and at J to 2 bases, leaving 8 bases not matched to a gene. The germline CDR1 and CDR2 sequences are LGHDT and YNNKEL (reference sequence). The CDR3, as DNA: TGTGCCAGCAGCCATGGCGGGAGGGCTACGGCCTACGAGCAGTACTTC. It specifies CASSHGGRATAYEQYF.

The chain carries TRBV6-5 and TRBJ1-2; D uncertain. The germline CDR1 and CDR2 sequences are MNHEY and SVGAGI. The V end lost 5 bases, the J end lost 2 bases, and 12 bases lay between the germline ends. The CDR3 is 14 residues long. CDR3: CASSPHEANYGYTF. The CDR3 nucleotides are TGTGCCAGCAGTCCTCACGAGGCCAACTATGGCTACACCTTC.

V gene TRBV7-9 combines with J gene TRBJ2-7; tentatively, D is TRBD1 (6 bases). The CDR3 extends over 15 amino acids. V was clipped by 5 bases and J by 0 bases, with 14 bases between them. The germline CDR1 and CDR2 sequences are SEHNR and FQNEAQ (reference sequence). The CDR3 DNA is TGTGCCAGCAGCCCTCGGGACATCGCCTCCTACGAGCAGTACTTC. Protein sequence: CASSPRDIASYEQYF.

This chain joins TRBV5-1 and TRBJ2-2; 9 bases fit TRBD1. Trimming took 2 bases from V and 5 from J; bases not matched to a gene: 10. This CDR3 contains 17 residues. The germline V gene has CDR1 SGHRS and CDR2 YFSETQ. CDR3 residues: CASSFMLGQGLTGELFF. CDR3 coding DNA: TGCGCCAGCAGCTTCATGCTGGGACAGGGTCTTACCGGGGAGCTGTTTTTT.